The 25 T cell receptor beta chains presented below share a single source sample, sequenced in a study of technical replicates of blood from several donors. Clones were sequenced by immunoSEQ multiplex PCR, and TCRdb holds only the in-frame ones, with some missing. The sample has fewer than 100,000 clones, approximately 97% seen once; the top ten hold under 0.35%. The sequencing input was T cells isolated from PBMCs. The receptor source for this set is a human donor in good health.

V usage is TRBV5-6 and J usage is TRBJ1-4; D unresolved. Trimming took off 4 bases at V and 8 bases at J, with 18 bases between the two ends. This CDR3 spans 15 amino acids. CDR1 SGHDT and CDR2 YYEEEE come from the germline V gene. The CDR3 DNA is TGTGCCAGCAGCAGAGGGAGGAGAGGTCGGGAAAAACTGTTTTTT. This translates into CASSRGRRGREKLFF.

The V call is TRBV4-3, the J call TRBJ1-1; D is unresolved. This CDR3 spans 13 amino acids. V was shortened by 0 bases and J by 11 bases, with 13 bases between the two germline ends. Germline V gives CDR1 LGHNA, CDR2 YSLEER. Written as DNA, the CDR3 is TGCGCCAGCAGCCAAGATCCTGGGCCCCCGGCTTTCTTT. Its translation: CASSQDPGPPAFF.

This clone was found once. The J gene is TRBJ2-3, the V gene TRBV11-2; 10 bases line up with TRBD2. The V and J ends lost 5 bases and 9 bases, in that order; junction bases with no gene match: 5. This CDR3 has 13 residues. Looked up from germline, CDR1 is SGHAT and CDR2 is FQNNGV. CDR3 nucleotides: TGTGCCAGCAGCCGAGCTAGCGGGAGAACGCAGTATTTT. Translation: CASSRASGRTQYF.

The chain couples TRBV15 to TRBJ2-7; D uncertain. Germline CDR1 and CDR2: LNHNV and YYDKDF (reference sequence). CDR3 size: 14 residues. V lost 0 bases and J lost 1, with 7 bases in between. The CDR3 region has the DNA TGTGCCACCAGCAGAGACCCATCATCCTACGAGCAGTACTTC. It yields the protein CATSRDPSSYEQYF.

The CDR3 loop is CAISEGREVNQPQHF. CDR3 DNA: TGTGCCATCAGTGAGGGCAGGGAGGTCAATCAGCCCCAGCATTTT. The gene calls are TRBV10-3 and TRBJ1-5; tentative D call: TRBD1 (5 bases). The CDR3 spans 15 residues. In germline, CDR1 is ENHRY, CDR2 SYGVKD. The germline V and J ends were trimmed by 2 bases and 3 bases, with 11 bases remaining between them.

The chain employs TRBV11-2 and TRBJ2-7, with 7 bases fitting TRBD1. Germline V CDR1 and CDR2: SGHAT, FQNNGV. V was clipped by 4 bases and J by 0 bases; unmatched bases: 15. This CDR3 comprises 18 residues. CDR3 in amino acids: CASSSGGTGLLYSYEQYF. In DNA form, the CDR3 reads TGTGCCAGCAGCTCAGGGGGTACAGGGCTACTTTACTCCTACGAGCAGTACTTC.

This chain connects TRBV18 to TRBJ1-1, with 7 bases identical to TRBD1. V was clipped by 2 bases and J by 7 bases; unmatched bases: 4. Germline CDR1 KGHSH, CDR2 LQKENI. The CDR3 has 13 amino acids. The CDR3 DNA sequence: TGTGCCAGCTCACCAAGGGGGCCAGGTGAAGCTTTCTTT. Protein sequence: CASSPRGPGEAFF.

The genes are TRBV29-1 and TRBJ2-5; the D gene is possibly TRBD2 (5 bases). With 4 bases removed from V and 5 bases from J, the gap between germline ends came to 8 bases. CDR1 and CDR2 from the germline V gene are SQVTM and ANQGSEA. This CDR3 region has 11 residues. The CDR3 region is CSVGRGETQYF. The CDR3 DNA reads TGCAGCGTTGGACGAGGGGAGACCCAGTACTTC.

V and J are TRBV29-1 and TRBJ2-7; D is perhaps TRBD1 (5 bases). Germline V gene data show CDR1 as SQVTM and CDR2 as ANQGSEA. The CDR3 spans 14 residues. V dropped 0 bases and J dropped 8 bases, with 17 bases sitting between them. CDR3 protein: CSVEEHDDSRQQYF. The CDR3 bases are TGCAGCGTTGAAGAACACGACGACAGCCGACAGCAGTACTTC.

This chain connects TRBV2 to TRBJ2-5; TRBD2 aligns across 13 bases. J gave up 2 bases and V 6 bases, and 9 bases lay outside the gene matches. CDR3 length: 17 amino acids. Germline CDR1 is SNHLY and CDR2 is FYNNEI. The CDR3 DNA reads as TGTGCCAGCAGCTCAGGACTAGCGGGAGCTAGGCAAGAGACCCAGTACTTC. Translating gives CASSSGLAGARQETQYF.

The chain recombines TRBV29-1 with TRBJ2-7; 11 positions agree with TRBD1. The CDR3 sequence is 14 residues long. CDR1 is SQVTM and CDR2 is ANQGSEA in the germline V gene. The V segment lost 5 bases and the J segment 5 bases; nucleotides outside the gene matches: 8. This chain's CDR3 is CSVFRGQGDHEQYF. CDR3 coding DNA: TGCAGCGTTTTCAGGGGACAGGGGGACCACGAGCAGTACTTC.

The V gene is TRBV5-1, the J gene TRBJ1-2; D is possibly TRBD1 (5 bases). The germline gives CDR1 SGHRS, CDR2 YFSETQ. The CDR3 is 15 amino acids. V lost 2 bases and J 4 bases, leaving 15 bases between the germline ends. For the CDR3, the DNA is TGCGCCAGCAGCTTAGAGACAGAAAGGCTCTATGGCTACACCTTC. It yields the protein CASSLETERLYGYTF.

V and J are TRBV7-6 and TRBJ2-1; D call uncertain. The V end was cut by 5 bases, the J end by 3 bases, with 11 bases between. Looked up from germline, CDR1 is SGHVS and CDR2 is FNYEAQ. The CDR3 runs 14 residues. CDR3 nucleotides: TGTGCCAGCAGCCCTTCGATAGTCTACAATGAGCAGTTCTTC. Its translation is CASSPSIVYNEQFF.

The V gene is TRBV7-8, the J gene TRBJ2-7; D possibly corresponds to TRBD1 (6 bases). The CDR3 is 12 amino acids. Germline V gene data show CDR1 as SGHVS and CDR2 as FQNEAQ. V was pared by 5 bases and J by 5 bases, with 10 bases between. Here the CDR3 DNA reads TGTGCCAGCAGCGCACAGGGTAACGAGCAGTACTTC. It encodes CASSAQGNEQYF. The variable domain in full, completed from reference TRBV7-8 and TRBJ2-7, reads GAGVSQSPRYKVAKRGQDVALRCDPISGHVSLFWYQQALGQGPEFLTYFQNEAQLDKSGLPSDRFFAERPEGSVSTLKIQRTQQEDSAVYLCASSAQGNEQYFGPGTRLTVT.

The V and J genes are TRBV2 and TRBJ2-1, with 7 bases that match TRBD1. Germline values: CDR1 SNHLY, CDR2 FYNNEI. This CDR3 region has 15 residues. V shed 7 bases, J shed 4 bases, and the junction held 10 bases outside the gene matches. CDR3 bases: TGTGCCAGCACGTCGGGACAGAGTCCTTACAATGAGCAGTTCTTC. Translated, it gives CASTSGQSPYNEQFF.

The genes are TRBV9 and TRBJ2-1; D possibly corresponds to TRBD2 (6 bases). CDR3 length equals 15 residues. Trimming pared 3 bases from V and 6 bases from J, leaving 16 bases between. Germline V gives CDR1 SGDLS, CDR2 YYNGEE. CDR3 coding DNA: TGTGCCAGCAGCGGGGGTAAGGGAGGTTTCAATGAGCAGTTCTTC. Translated: CASSGGKGGFNEQFF.

The rearrangement uses TRBV6-1 and TRBJ2-4; TRBD1 agrees at 9 bases. CDR1 and CDR2 (germline): MNHNS, SASEGT. V lost 3 bases, J lost 3 bases, and 18 bases stayed unmatched. CDR3 length equals 20 residues. This CDR3 reads CASSDGLGTGKFIDKNIQYF. Written as DNA, the CDR3 is TGTGCCAGCAGTGACGGGTTGGGGACAGGGAAATTTATTGACAAAAACATTCAGTACTTC.

The chain combines TRBV2 with TRBJ2-2; D is perhaps TRBD2 (6 bases). V lost 8 bases, J lost 0 bases, and 13 bases lay in between. CDR1 is SNHLY, CDR2 FYNNEI, per germline. The CDR3 runs to 15 residues. The chain's CDR3 is CASVRLASNTGELFF. The CDR3 bases are TGTGCCAGCGTCCGGCTAGCGTCGAACACCGGGGAGCTGTTTTTT. Full variable domain (missing parts from reference TRBV2 and TRBJ2-2): EPEVTQTPSHQVTQMGQEVILRCVPISNHLYFYWYRQILGQKVEFLVSFYNNEISEKSEIFDDQFSVERPDGSNFTLKIRSTKLEDSAMYFCASVRLASNTGELFFGEGSRLTVL.

The chain employs TRBV19 and TRBJ1-1, with D perhaps matching TRBD1 (6 bases). This CDR3 contains 16 residues. Germline CDR1 LNHDA, CDR2 SQIVND (reference sequence). V shed 0 bases and J shed 5 bases, with 16 bases lying between them. The CDR3 loop is CASSIDKRGLGTEAFF. In nucleotides, the CDR3 is TGTGCCAGTAGTATAGATAAAAGGGGGTTAGGGACTGAAGCTTTCTTT.

V and J are TRBV27 and TRBJ2-1; weak D call: TRBD1 (6 bases). The germline V gene has CDR1 MNHEY and CDR2 SMNVEV (reference sequence). The CDR3 length is 20 residues. The ends were cut back, 6 bases at V and 4 bases at J, with 31 bases in the middle. In nucleotides, the CDR3 is TGTGCCAGCAGGCCTAGAATGTGGCTAGATAATAGGGGGTTTTACAATGAGCAGTTCTTC. It encodes CASRPRMWLDNRGFYNEQFF.

This chain connects TRBV6-5 to TRBJ2-3; perhaps TRBD1 as D (6 bases). Trimming took 2 bases from V and 0 from J, leaving 6 bases between them. This CDR3 is 14 amino acids long. CDR1 is MNHEY, CDR2 SVGAGI, per germline. CDR3 region: CASSYTGSTDTQYF. As DNA, the CDR3 is TGTGCCAGCAGTTACACAGGGAGCACAGATACGCAGTATTTT.

The chain joins TRBV6-1 to TRBJ2-1; D is possibly TRBD2 (6 bases). Germline CDR1 MNHNS, CDR2 SASEGT. V lost 0 bases and J 0 bases, leaving 9 bases between the germline ends. The CDR3 is made up of 16 amino acids. The CDR3 reads CASSEARGSSYNEQFF. The CDR3 DNA reads TGTGCCAGCAGTGAAGCGCGGGGAAGCTCCTACAATGAGCAGTTCTTC.

V and J are TRBV10-3 and TRBJ2-2; 8 nucleotides align to TRBD1. The CDR3 is 16 residues long. From germline, CDR1 is ENHRY and CDR2 SYGVKD. Losses at the gene ends were 3 bases for V and 2 bases for J; bases not matched to a gene: 5. The CDR3 protein is CAISDPDRANTGELFF. The CDR3 bases are TGTGCCATCAGTGATCCGGACAGGGCCAACACCGGGGAGCTGTTTTTT.

The V gene is TRBV4-2, the J gene TRBJ2-7; 9 bases line up with TRBD2. V gave up 1 base and J gave up 3 bases; unmatched junction bases: 7. The CDR3 covers 16 residues. The germline CDR1 and CDR2 sequences are LGHNA and YNFKEQ. The CDR3: CASSQVYSSGNYEQYF. CDR3 nucleotides: TGTGCCAGCAGCCAAGTCTATTCTAGCGGGAACTACGAGCAGTACTTC.

V gene TRBV27 combines with J gene TRBJ2-1; the D is unclear. Between the trimmed V and J ends, which lost 4 bases and 9 bases, there was a span of 10 bases. This CDR3 contains 12 residues. CDR1 is MNHEY and CDR2 is SMNVEV in the germline V gene (reference sequence). The CDR3 protein is CASSSSPVEQFF. Here the CDR3 DNA reads TGTGCCAGCAGTTCAAGTCCGGTTGAGCAGTTCTTC.